This T cell receptor beta chain was sequenced for a study of control samples from healthy donors and cancer patients. Libraries were prepared by immunoSEQ multiplex PCR; TCRdb keeps only in-frame clonotypes and omits some of them. The sample has over 150,000 clones; more than 85% are singletons. The CDR3 runs to 15 residues. Trimming removed 2 bases from V and 7 bases from J; junction bases left unmatched: 9. Germline CDR1 reads ENHRY; CDR2 reads SYGVKD. The sequencing sample was made of blood. The sequence derives from a woman aged 40 to 50 in good health. The rearrangement joins TRBV10-3 to TRBJ1-2, with 8 nucleotides matching TRBD1. The CDR3 spells CAISEAFDRGGGYTF. DNA for the CDR3: TGTGCCATCAGTGAGGCCTTTGACAGGGGCGGTGGCTACACCTTC.